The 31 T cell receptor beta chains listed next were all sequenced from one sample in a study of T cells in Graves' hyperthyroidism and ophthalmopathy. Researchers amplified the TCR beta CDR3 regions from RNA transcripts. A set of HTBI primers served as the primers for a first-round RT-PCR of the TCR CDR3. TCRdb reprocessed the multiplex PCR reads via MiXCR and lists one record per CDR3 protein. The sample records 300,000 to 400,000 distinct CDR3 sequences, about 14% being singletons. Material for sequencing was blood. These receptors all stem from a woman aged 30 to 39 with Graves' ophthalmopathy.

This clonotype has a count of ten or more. CDR3 sequence (DNA): TGCAGTGCTAGATATACGCGGGGGGATCTGGGGCAGTTCTTC. The encoded protein is CSARYTRGDLGQFF. The chain carries TRBV20-1 and TRBJ2-1, with 8 bases fitting TRBD2. V shed 2 bases, J shed 12 bases, and the junction held 12 bases outside the gene matches. Germline CDR1 reads DFQATT; CDR2 reads SNEGSKA (reference sequence). CDR3 length: 14 residues.

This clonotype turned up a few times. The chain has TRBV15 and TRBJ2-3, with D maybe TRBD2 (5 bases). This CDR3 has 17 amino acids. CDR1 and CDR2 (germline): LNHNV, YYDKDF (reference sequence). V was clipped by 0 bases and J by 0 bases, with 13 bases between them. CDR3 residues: CATSRDGRSGSTDTQYF. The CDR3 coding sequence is TGTGCCACCAGCAGAGACGGGCGCTCGGGAAGCACAGATACGCAGTATTTT.

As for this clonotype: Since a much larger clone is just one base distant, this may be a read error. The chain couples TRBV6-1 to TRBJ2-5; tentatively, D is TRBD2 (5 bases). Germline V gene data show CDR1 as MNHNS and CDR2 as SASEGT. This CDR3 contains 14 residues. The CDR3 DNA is TGTGCCAGCAGTAAGACGGGATATGGAGAGACCCGGTACTTC. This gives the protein CASSKTGYGETRYF.

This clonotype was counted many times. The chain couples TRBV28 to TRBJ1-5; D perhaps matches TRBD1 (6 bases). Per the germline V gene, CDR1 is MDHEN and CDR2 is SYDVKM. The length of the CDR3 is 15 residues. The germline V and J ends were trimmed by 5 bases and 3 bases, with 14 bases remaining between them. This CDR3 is CASSPQQGFNQPQHF. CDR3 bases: TGTGCCAGCAGTCCCCAACAGGGATTCAATCAGCCCCAGCATTTT.

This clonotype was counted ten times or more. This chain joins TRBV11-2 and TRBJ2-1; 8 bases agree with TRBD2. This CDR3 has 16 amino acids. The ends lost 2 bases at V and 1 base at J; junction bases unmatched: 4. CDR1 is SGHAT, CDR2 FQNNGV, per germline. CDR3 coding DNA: TGTGCCAGCAGCTTAAAGCTAGCGGGTTCCTACAATGAGCAGTTCTTC. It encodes CASSLKLAGSYNEQFF.

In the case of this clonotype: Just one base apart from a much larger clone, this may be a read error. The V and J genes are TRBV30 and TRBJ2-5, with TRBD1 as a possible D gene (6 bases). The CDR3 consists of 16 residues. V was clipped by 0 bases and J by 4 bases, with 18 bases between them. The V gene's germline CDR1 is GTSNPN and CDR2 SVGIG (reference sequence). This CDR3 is CAWSVRDTRHRETQYF. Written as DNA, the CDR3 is TGTGCCTGGAGTGTTCGGGACACCCGTCACCGAGAGACCCAGTACTTC. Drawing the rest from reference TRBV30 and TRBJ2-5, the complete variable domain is SQTIHQWPATLVQPVGSPLSLECTVEGTSNPNLYWYRQAAGRGLQLLFYSVGIGQISSEVPQNLSASRPQDRQFILSSKKLLLSDSGFYLCAWSVRDTRHRETQYFGPGTRLLVL.

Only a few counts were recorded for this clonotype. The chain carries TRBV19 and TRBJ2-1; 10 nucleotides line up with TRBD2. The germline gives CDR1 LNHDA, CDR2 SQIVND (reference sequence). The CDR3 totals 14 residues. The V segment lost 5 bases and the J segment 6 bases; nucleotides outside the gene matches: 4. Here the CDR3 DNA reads TGTGCCAGTAGTGTCCTAGCGGGGGCCAATGAGCAGTTCTTC. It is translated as CASSVLAGANEQFF.

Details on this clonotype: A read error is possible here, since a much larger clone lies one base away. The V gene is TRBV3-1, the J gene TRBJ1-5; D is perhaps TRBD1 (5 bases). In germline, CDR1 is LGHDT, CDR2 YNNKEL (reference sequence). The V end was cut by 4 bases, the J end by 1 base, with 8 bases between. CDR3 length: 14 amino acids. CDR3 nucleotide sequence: TGTGCCAGCAGCCGGGGACGGAGCAATCAGCCCCAGCATTTT. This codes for CASSRGRSNQPQHF. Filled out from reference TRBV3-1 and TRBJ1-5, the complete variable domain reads DTAVSQTPKYLVTQMGNDKSIKCEQNLGHDTMYWYKQDSKKFLKIMFSYNNKELIINETVPNRFSPKSPDKAHLNLHINSLELGDSAVYFCASSRGRSNQPQHFGDGTRLSIL.

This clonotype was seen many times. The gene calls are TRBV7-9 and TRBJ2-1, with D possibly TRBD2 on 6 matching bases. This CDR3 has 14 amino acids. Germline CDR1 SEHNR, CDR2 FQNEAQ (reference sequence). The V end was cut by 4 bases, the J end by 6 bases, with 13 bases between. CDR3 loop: CASSSRGTVNEQFF. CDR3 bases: TGTGCCAGCAGCTCCCGGGGGACTGTCAATGAGCAGTTCTTC.

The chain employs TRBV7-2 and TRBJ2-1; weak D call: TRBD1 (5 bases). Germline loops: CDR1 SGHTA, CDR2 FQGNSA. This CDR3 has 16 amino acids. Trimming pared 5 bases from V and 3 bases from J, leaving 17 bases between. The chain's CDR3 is CASSLGAVVIYNEQFF. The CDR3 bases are TGTGCCAGCAGCCTAGGGGCAGTAGTTATCTACAATGAGCAGTTCTTC.

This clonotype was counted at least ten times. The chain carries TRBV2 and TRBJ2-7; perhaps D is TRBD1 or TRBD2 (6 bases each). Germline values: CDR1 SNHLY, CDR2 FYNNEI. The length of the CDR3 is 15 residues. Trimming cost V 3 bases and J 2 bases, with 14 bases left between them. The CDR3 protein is CASSDWGALPYEQYF. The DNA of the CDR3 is TGTGCCAGCAGTGATTGGGGGGCCTTGCCCTACGAGCAGTACTTC.

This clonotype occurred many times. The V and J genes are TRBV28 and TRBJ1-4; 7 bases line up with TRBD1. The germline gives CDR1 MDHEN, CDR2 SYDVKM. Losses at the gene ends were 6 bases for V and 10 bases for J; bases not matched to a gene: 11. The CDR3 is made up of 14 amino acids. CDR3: CASSSGQRRRKLFF. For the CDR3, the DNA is TGTGCCAGCAGCTCGGGACAGCGACGGCGAAAACTGTTTTTT.

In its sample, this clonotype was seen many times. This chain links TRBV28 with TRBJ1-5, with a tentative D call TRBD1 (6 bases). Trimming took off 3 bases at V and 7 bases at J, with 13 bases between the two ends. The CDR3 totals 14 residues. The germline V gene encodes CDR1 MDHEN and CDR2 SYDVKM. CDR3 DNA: TGTGCCAGCAGTTTGTCCAGGGGCATCCAGCCCCAGCATTTT. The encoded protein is CASSLSRGIQPQHF.

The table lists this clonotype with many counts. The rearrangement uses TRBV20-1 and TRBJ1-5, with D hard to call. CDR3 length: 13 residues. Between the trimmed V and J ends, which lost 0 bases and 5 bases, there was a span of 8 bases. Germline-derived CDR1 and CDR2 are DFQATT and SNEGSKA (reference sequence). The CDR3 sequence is CSARDSVDQPQHF. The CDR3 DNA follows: TGCAGTGCTAGAGACAGCGTGGATCAGCCCCAGCATTTT.

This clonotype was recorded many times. The CDR3 coding sequence is TGTGCCAGCAGGGGACAGGGGAGTCTACGGTCCTACAATGAGCAGTTCTTC. Translated, it gives CASRGQGSLRSYNEQFF. V usage is TRBV6-2 or TRBV6-3 and J usage is TRBJ2-1; 10 nucleotides match TRBD1. In germline, CDR1 is MNHEY, CDR2 SVGEGT. There are 17 residues in the CDR3. The J segment lost 1 base and the V segment lost 6 bases, leaving 9 bases of the junction unmatched.

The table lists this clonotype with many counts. The CDR3 DNA sequence: TGTGCCAGCAGCCCTCGGACAGGGGTCGAAAAACTGTTTTTT. It encodes CASSPRTGVEKLFF. The V call is TRBV3-1, the J call TRBJ1-4, with TRBD1 matching 9 bases. The ends lost 4 bases at V and 8 bases at J; junction bases unmatched: 5. The germline CDR1 and CDR2 sequences are LGHDT and YNNKEL (reference sequence). The CDR3 is made up of 14 amino acids.

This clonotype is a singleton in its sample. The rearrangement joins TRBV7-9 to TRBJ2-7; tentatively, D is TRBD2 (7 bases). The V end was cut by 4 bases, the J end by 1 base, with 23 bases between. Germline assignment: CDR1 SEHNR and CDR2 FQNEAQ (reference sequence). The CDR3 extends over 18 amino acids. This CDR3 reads CASSSGRRKGGTSYEQYF. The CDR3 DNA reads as TGTGCCAGCAGCTCCGGGAGGCGCAAGGGGGGCACATCCTACGAGCAGTACTTC.

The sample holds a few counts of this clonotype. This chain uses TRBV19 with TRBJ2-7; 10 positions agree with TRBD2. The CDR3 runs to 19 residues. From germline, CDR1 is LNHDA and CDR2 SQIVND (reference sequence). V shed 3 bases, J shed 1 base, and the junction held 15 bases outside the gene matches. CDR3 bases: TGTGCCAGTAGTATCCCGCCCCGAGCGGGGGGGCCGAGGTCCTACGAGCAGTACTTC. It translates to CASSIPPRAGGPRSYEQYF.

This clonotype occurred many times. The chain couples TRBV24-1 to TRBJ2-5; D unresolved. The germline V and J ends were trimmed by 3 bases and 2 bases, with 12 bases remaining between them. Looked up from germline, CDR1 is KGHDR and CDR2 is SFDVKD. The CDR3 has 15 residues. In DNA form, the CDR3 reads TGTGCCACCAGTGATCCGGGCAGCTCTCAAGAGACCCAGTACTTC. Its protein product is CATSDPGSSQETQYF.

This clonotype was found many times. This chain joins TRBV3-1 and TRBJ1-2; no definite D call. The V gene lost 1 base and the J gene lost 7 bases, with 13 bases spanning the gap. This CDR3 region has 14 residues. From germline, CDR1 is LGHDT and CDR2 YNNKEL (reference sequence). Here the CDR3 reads CASSQVQVLSGYTF. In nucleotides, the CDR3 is TGTGCCAGCAGCCAAGTCCAGGTCCTAAGTGGCTACACCTTC.

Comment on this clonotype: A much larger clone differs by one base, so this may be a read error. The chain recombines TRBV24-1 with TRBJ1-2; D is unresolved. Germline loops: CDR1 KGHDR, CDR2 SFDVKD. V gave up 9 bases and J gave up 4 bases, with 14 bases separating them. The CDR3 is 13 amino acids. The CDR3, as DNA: TGTGCCACCGGTGCGGGCGGTGCCTATGGCTACACCTTC. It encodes CATGAGGAYGYTF.

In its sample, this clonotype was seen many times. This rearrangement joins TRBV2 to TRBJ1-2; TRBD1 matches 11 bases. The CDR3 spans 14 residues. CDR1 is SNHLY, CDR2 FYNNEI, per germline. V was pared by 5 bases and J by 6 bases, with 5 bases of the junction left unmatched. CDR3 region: CASSPGQGVHGYTF. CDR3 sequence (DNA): TGTGCCAGCAGTCCGGGACAGGGGGTTCATGGCTACACCTTC.

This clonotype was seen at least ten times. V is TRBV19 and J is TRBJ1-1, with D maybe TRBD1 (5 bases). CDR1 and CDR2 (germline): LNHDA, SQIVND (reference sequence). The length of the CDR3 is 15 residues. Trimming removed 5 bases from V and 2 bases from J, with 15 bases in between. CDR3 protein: CASSSRGRGNTEAFF. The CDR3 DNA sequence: TGTGCCAGTAGTTCGCGGGGGAGAGGAAACACTGAAGCTTTCTTT.

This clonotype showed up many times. The CDR3: CSASASGGVGKTQYF. CDR3 nucleotide sequence: TGCAGTGCTAGCGCCTCGGGGGGAGTCGGGAAGACCCAGTACTTC. This sequence joins TRBV20-1 and TRBJ2-5, with TRBD2 identical over 7 bases. Germline V gene sequence: CDR1 DFQATT, CDR2 SNEGSKA (reference sequence). This CDR3 contains 15 residues. Trimming took 3 bases from V and 6 from J; bases not matched to a gene: 13.

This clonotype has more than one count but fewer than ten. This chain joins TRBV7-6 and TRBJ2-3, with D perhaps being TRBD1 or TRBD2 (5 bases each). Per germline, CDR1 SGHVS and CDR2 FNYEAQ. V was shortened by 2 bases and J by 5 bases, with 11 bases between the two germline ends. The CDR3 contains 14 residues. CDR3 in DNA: TGTGCCAGCAGCTTAATTCCGGGGCTAGATACGCAGTATTTT. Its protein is CASSLIPGLDTQYF.

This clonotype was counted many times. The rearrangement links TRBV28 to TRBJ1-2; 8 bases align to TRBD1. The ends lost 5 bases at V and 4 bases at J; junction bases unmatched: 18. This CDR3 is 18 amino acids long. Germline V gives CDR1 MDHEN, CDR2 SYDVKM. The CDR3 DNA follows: TGTGCCAGCAGTCCATTCCGGGACAGGCAACCAACTTTCTATGGCTACACCTTC. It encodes CASSPFRDRQPTFYGYTF.

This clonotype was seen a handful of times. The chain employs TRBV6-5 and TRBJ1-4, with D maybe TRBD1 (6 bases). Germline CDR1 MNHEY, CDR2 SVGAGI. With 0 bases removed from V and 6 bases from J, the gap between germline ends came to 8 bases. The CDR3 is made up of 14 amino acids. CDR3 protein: CASSYSGGDEKLFF. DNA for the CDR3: TGTGCCAGCAGTTACTCAGGGGGGGATGAAAAACTGTTTTTT.

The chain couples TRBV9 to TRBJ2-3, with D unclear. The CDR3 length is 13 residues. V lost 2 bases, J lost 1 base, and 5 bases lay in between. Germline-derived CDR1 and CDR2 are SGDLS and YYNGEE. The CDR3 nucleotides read TGTGCCAGCAGCGTTTATGGCACAGATACGCAGTATTTT. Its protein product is CASSVYGTDTQYF.

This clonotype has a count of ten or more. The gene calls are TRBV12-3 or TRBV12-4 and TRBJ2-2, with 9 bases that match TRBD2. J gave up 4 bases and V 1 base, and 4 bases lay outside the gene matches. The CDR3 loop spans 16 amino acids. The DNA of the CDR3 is TGTGCCAGCAGTTTAGGTAGCGGGGGTGGCACCGGGGAGCTGTTTTTT. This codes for CASSLGSGGGTGELFF.

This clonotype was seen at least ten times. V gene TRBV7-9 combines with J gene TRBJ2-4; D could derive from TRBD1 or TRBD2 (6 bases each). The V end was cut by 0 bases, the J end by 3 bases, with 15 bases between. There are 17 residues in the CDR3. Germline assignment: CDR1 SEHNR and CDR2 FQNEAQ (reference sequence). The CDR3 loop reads CASSLASGAPDKNIQYF. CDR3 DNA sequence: TGTGCCAGCAGCTTAGCGTCGGGGGCCCCGGACAAAAACATTCAGTACTTC.

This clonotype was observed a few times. The CDR3 sequence: CASTLRGAAFF. CDR3 in DNA: TGTGCCAGTACCCTACGGGGGGCCGCTTTCTTT. The V and J genes are TRBV19 and TRBJ1-1, with a tentative D call TRBD1 (6 bases). CDR1 LNHDA and CDR2 SQIVND come from the germline V gene (reference sequence). The V and J ends lost 7 bases and 11 bases respectively, with 14 bases between them. The CDR3 contains 11 residues.